Listed below are T cell receptor beta chains from one sample, sequenced in a study of blood T cell repertoires in COVID-19. Sequencing was performed with immunoSEQ multiplex PCR; in TCRdb, only in-frame clones are kept and a portion is missing. The sample includes a few hundred thousand clones, 80% to 90% of them seen just once. Material for sequencing was peripheral blood. These receptor sequences come from a man younger than 35 with COVID-19, enrolled during active disease. CDR3s include the opening cysteine and the closing phenylalanine or tryptophan. A D gene is named only where the DNA matches it firmly. Some rows mark clone size as missing; the rest say once, few, many or name a class of expanded clone.

>TRBJ2-2|TRBD1|-|TRBV14
CASSQIHPGGIGELFF
TGTGCCAGCAGCCAAATTCATCCAGGGGGAATCGGGGAGCTGTTTTTT
>TRBJ1-6|-|-|TRBV5-4
CASSLDRNSPLHF
TGTGCCAGCAGCCTTGACAGGAATTCACCCCTCCACTTT
>TRBJ1-2|-|-|TRBV7-9
CASSPPGKRTSYTF
TGTGCCAGCAGCCCCCCGGGAAAACGGACCAGCTACACCTTC
>TRBJ2-7|TRBD1|-|TRBV7-9
CASSLGQGAWEQYF
TGTGCCAGCAGCTTAGGACAGGGGGCTTGGGAGCAGTACTTC
>TRBJ2-5|-|-|TRBV12-3/TRBV12-4
CASSFYQETQYF
TGTGCCAGCAGTTTCTATCAAGAGACCCAGTACTTC
>TRBJ1-1|TRBD1|-|TRBV7-9
CASSLGQGETEAFF
TGTGCCAGCAGCTTAGGACAGGGGGAAACTGAAGCTTTCTTT
>TRBJ2-7|-|-|TRBV2
CASSEGTGRVYEQYF
TGTGCCAGCAGTGAAGGGACAGGGAGGGTCTACGAGCAGTACTTC
>TRBJ1-5|TRBD1|-|TRBV6-5
CASRGTGNRNQPQHF
TGTGCCAGCAGGGGGACAGGGAATAGGAATCAGCCCCAGCATTTT
>TRBJ2-7|TRBD2|-|TRBV7-2
CASSLTSGTYEQYF
TGTGCCAGCAGCTTGACTAGCGGAACCTACGAGCAGTACTTC
>TRBJ2-6|-|-|TRBV7-9
CASSQAQVRYSGANVLTF
TGTGCCAGCAGCCAAGCCCAGGTTAGGTACTCTGGGGCCAACGTCCTGACTTTC
>TRBJ1-3|-|-|TRBV23-1
CASSQRFGQTGNTIYF
TGCGCCAGCAGTCAACGATTTGGGCAGACTGGAAACACCATATATTTT
>TRBJ2-6|-|once|TRBV4-2
CASSQVNRGSGANVLTF
TGTGCCAGCAGCCAGGTGAATAGAGGCTCTGGGGCCAACGTCCTGACTTTC
>TRBJ2-3|TRBD2|-|TRBV10-3
CAISAGTSDTDTQYF
TGTGCCATCAGCGCCGGGACTAGCGACACAGATACGCAGTATTTT
>TRBJ2-2|TRBD1|-|TRBV10-1
CASQTGTNTGELFF
TGCGCCAGTCAGACAGGGACGAACACCGGGGAGCTGTTTTTT
>TRBJ2-2|TRBD2|-|TRBV7-9
CASSAETSGNTGELFF
TGTGCCAGCAGCGCGGAGACTAGCGGGAACACCGGGGAGCTGTTTTTT
>TRBJ2-7|TRBD2|-|TRBV3-1/TRBV3-2
CASSQGAGGFYEQYF
TGTGCCAGCAGCCAAGGAGCGGGAGGGTTCTACGAGCAGTACTTC
>TRBJ1-2|TRBD1|-|TRBV14
CASSPGQNYGYTF
TGTGCCAGCAGCCCGGGACAGAACTATGGCTACACCTTC
>TRBJ2-5|-|once|TRBV5-4
CASSFPGNQETQYF
TGTGCCAGCAGCTTCCCCGGGAACCAAGAGACCCAGTACTTC
>TRBJ2-5|-|-|TRBV25-1
CASSQASGGFETQYF
TGTGCCAGCAGTCAAGCTTCGGGGGGCTTCGAGACCCAGTACTTC
>TRBJ2-6|-|-|TRBV6-5
CASSPLGANVLTF
TGTGCCAGCAGTCCCCTAGGGGCCAACGTCCTGACTTTC
>TRBJ2-3|-|-|TRBV6-4
CASTDGGPDTQYF
TGTGCCAGCACCGACGGGGGGCCAGATACGCAGTATTTT
>TRBJ2-3|-|-|TRBV27
CASSIRAFGDTQYF
TGTGCCAGCAGTATCAGGGCTTTTGGAGATACGCAGTATTTT
>TRBJ1-3|-|few|TRBV7-9
CASSLLRGAGNTIYF
TGTGCCAGCAGCTTACTGCGAGGAGCTGGAAACACCATATATTTT
>TRBJ1-6|-|-|TRBV18
CASSSAGSPLHF
TGTGCCAGCTCATCCGCGGGCTCACCCCTCCACTTT
>TRBJ2-1|-|-|TRBV3-1/TRBV3-2
CASSQDRSGSEQFF
TGTGCCAGCAGCCAAGATCGATCGGGAAGCGAGCAGTTCTTC
>TRBJ1-5|-|-|TRBV5-5
CASSLAAGNQPQHF
TGTGCCAGCAGCTTGGCGGCAGGGAATCAGCCCCAGCATTTT
>TRBJ1-1|-|-|TRBV3-1/TRBV3-2
CASSHGLSTEAFF
TGTGCCAGCAGCCATGGGCTGAGCACTGAAGCTTTCTTT
>TRBJ2-5|TRBD1|-|TRBV18
CASSDAGQGVQETQYF
TGTGCCAGCTCAGACGCGGGACAGGGGGTTCAGGAGACCCAGTACTTC
>TRBJ2-1|TRBD2|-|TRBV7-9
CASSLDWGGVNEQFF
TGTGCCAGCAGCTTAGACTGGGGGGGAGTCAATGAGCAGTTCTTC
>TRBJ1-4|-|-|TRBV21-1
CASSRGPRGQGNLVTNEKLFF
TGTGCCAGCAGCAGGGGCCCAAGGGGACAGGGGAATCTAGTAACTAATGAAAAACTGTTTTTT
>TRBJ1-1|-|-|TRBV7-2
CASSFTGSGTEAFF
TGTGCCAGCAGCTTTACAGGGTCGGGGACTGAAGCTTTCTTT
>TRBJ1-2|-|-|TRBV5-1
CASSTSGTQGSGGYTF
TGCGCCAGCAGCACATCGGGAACACAGGGATCGGGGGGCTACACCTTC
>TRBJ2-3|TRBD1|-|TRBV15
CATGEGTGYTDTQYF
TGTGCCACGGGGGAGGGGACAGGGTACACAGATACGCAGTATTTT
>TRBJ2-3|TRBD1|-|TRBV18
CASSEGAGADTQYF
TGTGCCAGCTCAGAGGGGGCAGGGGCAGATACGCAGTATTTT
>TRBJ1-2|TRBD1|-|TRBV4-1
CASSSRTGGYYGYTF
TGCGCCAGCAGCTCGCGGACAGGGGGTTACTATGGCTACACCTTC
>TRBJ1-6|TRBD1|few|TRBV27
CASSPDRVNSPLHF
TGTGCCAGCAGTCCTGACAGGGTTAATTCACCCCTCCACTTT
>TRBJ2-1|-|-|TRBV7-9
CASGPSSYNEQFF
TGTGCCAGCGGGCCGAGCTCCTACAATGAGCAGTTCTTC
>TRBJ2-5|TRBD2|-|TRBV7-9
CAGSGEETQYF
TGTGCGGGTAGCGGGGAAGAGACCCAGTACTTC
>TRBJ1-4|-|-|TRBV5-4
CASSSGGAQLFF
TGTGCCAGCAGCTCCGGGGGGGCGCAACTGTTTTTT
>TRBJ2-3|TRBD1|-|TRBV27
CASSVRQGKGTQYF
TGTGCCAGCAGTGTCAGACAGGGAAAGGGTACGCAGTATTTT
>TRBJ2-2|-|-|TRBV3-1/TRBV3-2
CASSQDVSAGELFF
TGTGCCAGCAGCCAAGACGTGAGTGCTGGGGAGCTGTTTTTT
>TRBJ2-1|TRBD1|-|TRBV27
CASRLGQAINEQFF
TGTGCCAGCAGACTCGGACAGGCCATCAATGAGCAGTTCTTC
>TRBJ1-6|-|-|TRBV27
CASAPEWLGNSPLHF
TGTGCCAGCGCCCCGGAGTGGCTCGGTAATTCACCCCTCCACTTT
>TRBJ1-4|TRBD1|-|TRBV12-5
CASGHTDRGSNEKLFF
TGTGCTAGTGGTCATACTGACAGGGGATCTAATGAAAAACTGTTTTTT
>TRBJ2-5|-|-|TRBV6-6
CASTARPTRKETQYF
TGTGCCAGCACCGCCAGGCCTACCAGAAAAGAGACCCAGTACTTC
>TRBJ2-1|TRBD2|-|TRBV3-1/TRBV3-2
CASSQGVAGARNEQFF
TGTGCCAGCAGCCAAGGGGTAGCGGGGGCCCGCAATGAGCAGTTCTTC
>TRBJ2-7|-|-|TRBV27
CASSWAREGYEQYF
TGTGCCAGCAGTTGGGCCAGAGAGGGCTACGAGCAGTACTTC
>TRBJ1-6|-|-|TRBV19
CASSIKGYPLHF
TGTGCCAGTAGTATCAAGGGGTATCCCCTCCACTTT
>TRBJ1-2|TRBD1|few|TRBV6-5
CASSQGAVYGYTF
TGTGCCAGCAGTCAGGGGGCGGTCTATGGCTACACCTTC
>TRBJ1-1|-|once|TRBV18
CASSRVKAQGNTEAFF
TGTGCCAGCTCACGGGTTAAAGCCCAGGGGAACACTGAAGCTTTCTTT
>TRBJ2-1|TRBD2|-|TRBV10-2
CASNTAGGVNSYNEQFF
TGCGCCAGCAATACCGCGGGGGGCGTAAACTCCTACAATGAGCAGTTCTTC
>TRBJ2-7|TRBD2|-|TRBV27
CASRVAGGIREQYF
TGTGCCAGCAGAGTAGCGGGAGGAATTCGCGAGCAGTACTTC
>TRBJ1-4|-|-|TRBV19
CASKESRASVKLFF
TGTGCCAGTAAGGAGAGCAGGGCATCCGTAAAACTGTTTTTT
>TRBJ2-4|TRBD2|-|TRBV20-1
CSASFPEAGVWGAKNIQYF
TGCAGTGCTAGTTTCCCCGAGGCGGGAGTCTGGGGGGCCAAAAACATTCAGTACTTC
>TRBJ2-1|TRBD1|-|TRBV19
CASSKDRDYNEQFF
TGTGCCAGTAGTAAGGACAGGGACTACAATGAGCAGTTCTTC
>TRBJ2-6|-|-|TRBV5-4
CASSLGGGAGANVLTF
TGTGCCAGCAGCTTGGGAGGTGGAGCTGGGGCCAACGTCCTGACTTTC
>TRBJ2-3|-|once|TRBV18
CASSPEGLAEYF
TGTGCCAGCTCACCAGAGGGATTGGCCGAGTATTTT
>TRBJ2-5|TRBD1|-|TRBV9
CASSGLQTGGGETQYF
TGTGCCAGCAGCGGCCTCCAAACAGGGGGCGGAGAGACCCAGTACTTC
>TRBJ1-2|-|once|TRBV2
CASSERGISYGYTF
TGTGCCAGCAGTGAGAGGGGGATAAGCTATGGCTACACCTTC
>TRBJ2-7|-|-|TRBV6-5
CASNEGTGVSYEQYF
TGTGCCAGCAACGAGGGCACGGGAGTCTCCTACGAGCAGTACTTC